This T cell receptor beta chain was retrieved from a study of T cell responses to AZD1222 COVID-19 vaccine. With respect to this clone: Its antigen is unidentified.

Using immunoSEQ multiplex PCR, the repertoire was profiled, and TCRdb retains in-frame clones only, with some absent. The sample lists around 87,000 clones, approximately 91% occurring once. Per germline, CDR1 SGDLS and CDR2 YYNGEE. V lost 4 bases to trimming and J lost 4 bases; unmatched junction nucleotides: 9. CDR3 length: 15 residues. Study conclusions and caveats: Regions left unmutated in variants are reportedly the target of nearly half of spike-specific TCRs.

This receptor was taken from an adult in good health. This specimen was peripheral blood, taken on day 0 of AZD1222 vaccination. V gene TRBV9 combines with J gene TRBJ1-2; 8 bases are shared with TRBD1. Here the CDR3 DNA reads TGTGCCAGCAGCCCCCGTACAGGGGGTCTCTATGGCTACACCTTC. This sequence encodes CASSPRTGGLYGYTF.